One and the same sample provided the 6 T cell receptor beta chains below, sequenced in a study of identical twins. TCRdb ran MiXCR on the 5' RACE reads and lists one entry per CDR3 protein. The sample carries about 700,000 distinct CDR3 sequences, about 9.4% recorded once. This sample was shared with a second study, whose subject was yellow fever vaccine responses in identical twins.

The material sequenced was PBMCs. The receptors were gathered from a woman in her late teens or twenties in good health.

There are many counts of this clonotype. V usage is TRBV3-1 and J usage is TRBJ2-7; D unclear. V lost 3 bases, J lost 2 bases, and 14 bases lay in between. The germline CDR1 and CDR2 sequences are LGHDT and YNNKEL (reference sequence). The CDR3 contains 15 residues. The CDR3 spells CASSHWSQGPYEQYF. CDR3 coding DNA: TGTGCCAGCAGCCATTGGTCCCAAGGCCCCTACGAGCAGTACTTC.

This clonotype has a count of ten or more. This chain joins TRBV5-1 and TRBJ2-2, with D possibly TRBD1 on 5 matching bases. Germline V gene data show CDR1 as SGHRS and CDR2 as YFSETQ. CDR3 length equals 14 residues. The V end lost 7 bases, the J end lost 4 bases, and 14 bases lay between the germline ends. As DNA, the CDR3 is TGCGCCAGCGATCCAGGGTTGCGCACCGGGGAGCTGTTTTTT. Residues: CASDPGLRTGELFF.

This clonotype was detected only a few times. CDR3 coding DNA: TGTGCCACCAGCAGAGGGGGACTACAGGGACCCGGGGAGCTGTTTTTT. Translating it yields CATSRGGLQGPGELFF. This chain links TRBV15 with TRBJ2-2; a weak D match, TRBD2 (7 bases). Trimming cost V 1 base and J 6 bases, with 15 bases left between them. This CDR3 has 16 amino acids. From germline, CDR1 is LNHNV and CDR2 YYDKDF (reference sequence).

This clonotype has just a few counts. The CDR3 region has the DNA TGTGCCAGCAGCTTTTCCCTTCACCAAGAGACCCAGTACTTC. Its protein is CASSFSLHQETQYF. V gene TRBV7-9 combines with J gene TRBJ2-5; D uncertain. The CDR3 contains 14 residues. The ends were cut back, 3 bases at V and 0 bases at J, with 8 bases in the middle. Germline V gene sequence: CDR1 SEHNR, CDR2 FQNEAQ (reference sequence).

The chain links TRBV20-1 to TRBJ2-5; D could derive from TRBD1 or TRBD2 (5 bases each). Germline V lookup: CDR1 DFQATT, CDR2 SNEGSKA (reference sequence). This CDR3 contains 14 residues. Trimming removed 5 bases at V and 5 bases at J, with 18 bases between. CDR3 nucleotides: TGCAGTGCTGTCCAAAGGGGAGTTGGGGAGACCCAGTACTTC. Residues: CSAVQRGVGETQYF.

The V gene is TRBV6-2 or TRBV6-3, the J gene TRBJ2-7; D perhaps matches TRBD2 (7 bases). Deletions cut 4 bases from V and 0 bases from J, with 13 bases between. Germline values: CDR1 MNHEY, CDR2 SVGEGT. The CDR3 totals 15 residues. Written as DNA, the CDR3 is TGTGCCAGCAGTTTCCTCCGGGGGGCCTCCTACGAGCAGTACTTC. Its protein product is CASSFLRGASYEQYF.